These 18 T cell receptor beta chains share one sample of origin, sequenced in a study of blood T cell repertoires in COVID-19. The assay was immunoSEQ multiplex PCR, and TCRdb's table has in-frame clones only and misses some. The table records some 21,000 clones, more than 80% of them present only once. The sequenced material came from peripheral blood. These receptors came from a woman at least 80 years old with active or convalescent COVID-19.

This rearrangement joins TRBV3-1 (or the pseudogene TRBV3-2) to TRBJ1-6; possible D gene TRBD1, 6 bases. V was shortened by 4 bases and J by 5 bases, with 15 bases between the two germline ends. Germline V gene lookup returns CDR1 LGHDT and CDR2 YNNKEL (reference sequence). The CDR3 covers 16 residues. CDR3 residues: CASSPRGGANNSPLHF. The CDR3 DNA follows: TGTGCCAGCAGCCCAAGAGGGGGGGCGAATAATTCACCCCTCCACTTT.

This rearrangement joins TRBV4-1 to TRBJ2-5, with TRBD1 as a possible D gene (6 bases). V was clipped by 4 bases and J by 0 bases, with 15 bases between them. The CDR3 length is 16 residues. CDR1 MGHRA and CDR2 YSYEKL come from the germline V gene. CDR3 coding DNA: TGCGCCAGCAGCCCCCTACAAGGGGGACACCAAGAGACCCAGTACTTC. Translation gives CASSPLQGGHQETQYF.

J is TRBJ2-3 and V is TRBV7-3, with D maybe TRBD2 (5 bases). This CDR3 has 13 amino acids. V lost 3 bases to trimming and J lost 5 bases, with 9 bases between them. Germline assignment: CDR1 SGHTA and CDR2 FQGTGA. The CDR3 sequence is CASSFVAGDTQYF. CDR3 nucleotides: TGTGCCAGCAGCTTCGTTGCGGGAGATACGCAGTATTTT. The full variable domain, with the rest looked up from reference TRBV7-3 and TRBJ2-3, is GAGVSQTPSNKVTEKGKYVELRCDPISGHTALYWYRQSLGQGPEFLIYFQGTGAADDSGLPNDRFFAVRPEGSVSTLKIQRTERGDSAVYLCASSFVAGDTQYFGPGTRLTVL.

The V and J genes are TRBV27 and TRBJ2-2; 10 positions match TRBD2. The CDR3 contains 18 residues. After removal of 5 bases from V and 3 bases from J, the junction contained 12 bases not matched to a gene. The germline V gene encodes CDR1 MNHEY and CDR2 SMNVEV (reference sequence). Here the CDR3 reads CASSPRISGRTYTGELFF. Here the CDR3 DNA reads TGTGCCAGCAGTCCCCGAATTAGCGGGAGGACTTACACCGGGGAGCTGTTTTTT.

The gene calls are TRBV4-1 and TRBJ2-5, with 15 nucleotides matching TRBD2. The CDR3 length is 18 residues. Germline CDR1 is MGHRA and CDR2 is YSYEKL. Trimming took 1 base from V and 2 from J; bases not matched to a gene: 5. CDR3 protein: CASSQGGLAGGLQETQYF. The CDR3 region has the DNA TGCGCCAGCAGCCAAGGGGGACTAGCGGGGGGCCTACAAGAGACCCAGTACTTC.

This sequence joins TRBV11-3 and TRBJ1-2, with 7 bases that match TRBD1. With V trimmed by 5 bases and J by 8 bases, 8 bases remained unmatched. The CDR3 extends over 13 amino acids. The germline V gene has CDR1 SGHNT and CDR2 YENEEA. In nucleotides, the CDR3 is TGTGCCAGCAGCCGCGACAGGGTAGGAGGCTACACCTTC. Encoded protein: CASSRDRVGGYTF. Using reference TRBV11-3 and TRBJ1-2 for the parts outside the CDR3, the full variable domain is EAGVVQSPRYKIIEKKQPVAFWCNPISGHNTLYWYLQNLGQGPELLIRYENEEAVDDSQLPKDRFSAERLKGVDSTLKIQPAELGDSAVYLCASSRDRVGGYTFGSGTRLTVV.

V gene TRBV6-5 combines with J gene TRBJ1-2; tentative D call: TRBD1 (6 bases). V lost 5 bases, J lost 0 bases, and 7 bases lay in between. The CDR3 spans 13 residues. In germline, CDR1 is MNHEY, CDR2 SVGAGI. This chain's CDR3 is CASSRGTNYGYTF. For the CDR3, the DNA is TGTGCCAGCAGTAGGGGGACTAACTATGGCTACACCTTC.

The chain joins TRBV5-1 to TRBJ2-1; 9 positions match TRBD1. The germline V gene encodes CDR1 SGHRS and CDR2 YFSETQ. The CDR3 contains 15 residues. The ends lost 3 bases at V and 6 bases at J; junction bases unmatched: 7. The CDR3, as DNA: TGCGCCAGCAGCTCCCGGACAGGGGCCCCCAATGAGCAGTTCTTC. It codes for CASSSRTGAPNEQFF.

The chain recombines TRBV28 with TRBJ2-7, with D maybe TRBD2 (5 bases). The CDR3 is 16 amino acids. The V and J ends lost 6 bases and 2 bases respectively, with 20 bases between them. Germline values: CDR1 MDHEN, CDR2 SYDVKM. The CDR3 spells CASSTLGRGRTYEQYF. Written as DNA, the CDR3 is TGTGCCAGCAGCACCTTGGGTCGCGGGCGAACCTACGAGCAGTACTTC.

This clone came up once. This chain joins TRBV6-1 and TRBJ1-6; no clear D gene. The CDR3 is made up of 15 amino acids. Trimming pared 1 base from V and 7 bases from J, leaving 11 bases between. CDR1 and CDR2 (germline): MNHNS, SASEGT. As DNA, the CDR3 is TGTGCCAGCAGTGAAGGTCCAGGTCTGAATTCACCCCTCCACTTT. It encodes CASSEGPGLNSPLHF.

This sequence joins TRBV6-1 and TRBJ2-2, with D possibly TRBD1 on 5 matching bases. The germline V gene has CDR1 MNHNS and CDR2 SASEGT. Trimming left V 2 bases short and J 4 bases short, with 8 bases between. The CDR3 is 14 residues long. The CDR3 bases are TGTGCCAGCAGTGAAACCCAGGGCACCGGGGAGCTGTTTTTT. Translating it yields CASSETQGTGELFF.

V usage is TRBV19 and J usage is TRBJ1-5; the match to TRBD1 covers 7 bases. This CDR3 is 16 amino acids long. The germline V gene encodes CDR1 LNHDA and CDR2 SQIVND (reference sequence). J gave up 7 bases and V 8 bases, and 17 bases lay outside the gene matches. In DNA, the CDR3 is TGTGCCAGTCAGAATGGGAACAGGGGTTCGGGCCAGCCCCAGCATTTT. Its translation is CASQNGNRGSGQPQHF.

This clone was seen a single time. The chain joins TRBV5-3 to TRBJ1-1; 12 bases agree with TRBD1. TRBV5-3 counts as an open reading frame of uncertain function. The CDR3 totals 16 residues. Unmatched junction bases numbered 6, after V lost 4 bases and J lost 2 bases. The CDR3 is CARSPGQGANNTEAFF. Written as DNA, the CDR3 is TGTGCCAGAAGCCCGGGACAGGGGGCGAACAACACTGAAGCTTTCTTT.

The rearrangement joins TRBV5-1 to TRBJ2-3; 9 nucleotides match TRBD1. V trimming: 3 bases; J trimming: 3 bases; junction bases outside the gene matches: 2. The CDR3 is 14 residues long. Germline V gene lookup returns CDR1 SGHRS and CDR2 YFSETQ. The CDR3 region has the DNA TGCGCCAGCAGCTCGGGACAGGGAACAGATACGCAGTATTTT. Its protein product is CASSSGQGTDTQYF.

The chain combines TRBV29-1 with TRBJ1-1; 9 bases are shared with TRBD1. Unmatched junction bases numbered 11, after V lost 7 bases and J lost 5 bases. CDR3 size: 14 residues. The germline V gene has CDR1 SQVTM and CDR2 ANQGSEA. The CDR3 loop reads CSGRMDRGVTEAFF. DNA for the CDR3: TGCAGCGGAAGGATGGACAGGGGAGTAACTGAAGCTTTCTTT.

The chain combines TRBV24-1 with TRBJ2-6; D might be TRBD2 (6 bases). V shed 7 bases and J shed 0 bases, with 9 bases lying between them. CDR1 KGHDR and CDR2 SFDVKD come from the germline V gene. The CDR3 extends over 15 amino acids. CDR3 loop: CATSRGSSGANVLTF. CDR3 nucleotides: TGTGCCACCAGCCGGGGGAGCTCTGGGGCCAACGTCCTGACTTTC.

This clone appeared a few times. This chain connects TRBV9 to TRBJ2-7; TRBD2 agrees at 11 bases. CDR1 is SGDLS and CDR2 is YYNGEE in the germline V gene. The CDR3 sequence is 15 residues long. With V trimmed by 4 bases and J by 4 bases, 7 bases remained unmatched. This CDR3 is CASSLGTSGEYEQYF. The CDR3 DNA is TGTGCCAGCAGCCTGGGGACTAGCGGAGAGTACGAGCAGTACTTC. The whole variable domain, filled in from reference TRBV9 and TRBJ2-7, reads DSGVTQTPKHLITATGQRVTLRCSPRSGDLSVYWYQQSLDQGLQFLIQYYNGEERAKGNILERFSAQQFPDLHSELNLSSLELGDSALYFCASSLGTSGEYEQYFGPGTRLTVT.

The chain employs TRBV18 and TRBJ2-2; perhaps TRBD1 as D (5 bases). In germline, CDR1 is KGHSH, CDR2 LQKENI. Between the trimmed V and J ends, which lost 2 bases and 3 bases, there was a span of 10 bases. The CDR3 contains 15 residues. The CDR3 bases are TGTGCCAGCTCACCAAACAAGGGGTACACCGGGGAGCTGTTTTTT. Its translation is CASSPNKGYTGELFF.